This is a list of T cell receptor beta chains from one sample in a study of early T cells in non-severe SARS-CoV-2 infection. TCRdb re-called the 5' RACE reads through MiXCR, storing one row per CDR3 protein. This table has under 60,000 distinct CDR3 sequences, under 9% appearing once. This sample comprised whole blood, obtained at baseline. All receptors come from an adult who was a healthcare worker with PCR-confirmed SARS-CoV-2 infection or an uninfected control (not recorded which). CDR3s include the opening cysteine and the closing phenylalanine or tryptophan.

v_gene	j_gene	CDR3aa
TRBV7-2	TRBJ2-7	CASRSGLAARPFSCEQYF
TRBV7-9	TRBJ2-7	CASGLPASYEQYF
TRBV7-6	TRBJ2-1	CASSLAASGSYEQFF
TRBV12-3/TRBV12-4	TRBJ2-3	CASRPGQGSTDTQYF
TRBV7-9	TRBJ1-1	CASSRGDTEAFF
TRBV30	TRBJ2-1	CAWSALLAWEQFF
TRBV6-6	TRBJ2-3	CASTSRSLRTDTQYF
TRBV7-6	TRBJ1-1	CASSLAGRGGKISEAFF
TRBV24-1	TRBJ2-1	CATSDPGTPRGNEQFF
TRBV12-3/TRBV12-4	TRBJ2-3	CASTSGGTDTQYF
TRBV6-1	TRBJ1-4	CASGQSPMELFF
TRBV6-1	TRBJ2-7	CASRDRVYEQYF
TRBV10-3	TRBJ2-3	CAISEDPTDTQYF
TRBV6-1	TRBJ2-1	CASSLRGGTDEQFF
TRBV2	TRBJ2-1	CASSENRGLAGSTEEQFF
TRBV6-1	TRBJ1-4	CASRGQGVLSNEKLFF
TRBV7-8	TRBJ2-3	CASSLAGLAGGRDTQYF
TRBV9	TRBJ1-2	CASSAEYGYGYTF
TRBV4-1	TRBJ1-3	CASSHPLRTGYSGNTIYF
TRBV19	TRBJ1-5	CASSIMENQPQHF
TRBV7-9	TRBJ2-7	CASSPGLAGVEQYF
TRBV2	TRBJ2-5	CASSEALRFGEKTQYF
TRBV19	TRBJ1-5	CAAGRFSNQPQHF
TRBV10-3	TRBJ2-2	CAIKGTGRNTGELFF
TRBV18	TRBJ1-1	CASSGDTLNTEAFF
TRBV6-1	TRBJ2-5	CASSDQPGGAQYF
TRBV20-1	TRBJ1-1	CSARRDSNTEAFF
TRBV28	TRBJ2-1	CASRAGTVYNEQFF
TRBV7-8	TRBJ2-3	CASSLSALAATQYF
TRBV7-9	TRBJ2-3	CASRLAGISNTQYF
TRBV28	TRBJ2-7	CASSNSGGAHEQYF
TRBV5-1	TRBJ1-3	CASSSGTNSKPSGNTIYF
TRBV29-1	TRBJ2-1	CSVQEAGNFIVEQFF
TRBV20-1	TRBJ2-7	CSGLTEGYEQYF
TRBV28	TRBJ1-1	CASSPIDRDHTEAFF
TRBV14	TRBJ2-7	CASSLGTAGEQYF
TRBV7-3	TRBJ2-1	CASSVYGTGRDEQFF
TRBV21-1	TRBJ1-2	CASSSYRVYYGYTF
TRBV10-3	TRBJ2-1	CAISGFKEQFF
TRBV12-3/TRBV12-4	TRBJ2-3	CASSPRLSSTDTQYF
TRBV5-4	TRBJ2-7	CASSLSGLAGVREQYF
TRBV6-6	TRBJ1-6	CASSYSRVHNSPLHF
TRBV3-1	TRBJ1-5	CASSQMGNSNQPQHF
TRBV4-1	TRBJ1-1	CASSPTDKNTEAFF
TRBV18	TRBJ2-7	CASSPQGLSGREQYF
TRBV18	TRBJ1-2	CASSPDYGYTF
TRBV6-5	TRBJ2-5	CASSYFTGLKETQYF
TRBV11-2	TRBJ2-1	CASSQPPRRGGLYNEQFF